The T cell receptor (beta chain) under discussion was sequenced for a study of PD-1 blockade in mismatch repair-deficient tumors. Every patient had mismatch repair deficiency by PCR or immunohistochemistry. In this sample, this clone turned up once. Libraries were prepared by immunoSEQ multiplex PCR; TCRdb keeps only in-frame clonotypes and omits some of them. The data hold roughly 80,000 clones, with roughly 80% observed a single time. CDR3 length equals 16 residues. Germline V gene sequence: CDR1 SGDLS, CDR2 YYNGEE. The V gene end was trimmed by 4 bases and the J gene end by 2 bases; junction bases not matched to a gene: 3.

The clonotype was recovered from an adult with mismatch repair-deficient cancer. The gene calls are TRBV9 and TRBJ2-1; 13 bases are a match to TRBD2. The sequences come from peripheral blood, collected 12 weeks after starting pembrolizumab. For the CDR3, the DNA is TGTGCCAGCAGCATACTAGCGGGAGGGCCCTACAATGAGCAGTTCTTC. Translation: CASSILAGGPYNEQFF.